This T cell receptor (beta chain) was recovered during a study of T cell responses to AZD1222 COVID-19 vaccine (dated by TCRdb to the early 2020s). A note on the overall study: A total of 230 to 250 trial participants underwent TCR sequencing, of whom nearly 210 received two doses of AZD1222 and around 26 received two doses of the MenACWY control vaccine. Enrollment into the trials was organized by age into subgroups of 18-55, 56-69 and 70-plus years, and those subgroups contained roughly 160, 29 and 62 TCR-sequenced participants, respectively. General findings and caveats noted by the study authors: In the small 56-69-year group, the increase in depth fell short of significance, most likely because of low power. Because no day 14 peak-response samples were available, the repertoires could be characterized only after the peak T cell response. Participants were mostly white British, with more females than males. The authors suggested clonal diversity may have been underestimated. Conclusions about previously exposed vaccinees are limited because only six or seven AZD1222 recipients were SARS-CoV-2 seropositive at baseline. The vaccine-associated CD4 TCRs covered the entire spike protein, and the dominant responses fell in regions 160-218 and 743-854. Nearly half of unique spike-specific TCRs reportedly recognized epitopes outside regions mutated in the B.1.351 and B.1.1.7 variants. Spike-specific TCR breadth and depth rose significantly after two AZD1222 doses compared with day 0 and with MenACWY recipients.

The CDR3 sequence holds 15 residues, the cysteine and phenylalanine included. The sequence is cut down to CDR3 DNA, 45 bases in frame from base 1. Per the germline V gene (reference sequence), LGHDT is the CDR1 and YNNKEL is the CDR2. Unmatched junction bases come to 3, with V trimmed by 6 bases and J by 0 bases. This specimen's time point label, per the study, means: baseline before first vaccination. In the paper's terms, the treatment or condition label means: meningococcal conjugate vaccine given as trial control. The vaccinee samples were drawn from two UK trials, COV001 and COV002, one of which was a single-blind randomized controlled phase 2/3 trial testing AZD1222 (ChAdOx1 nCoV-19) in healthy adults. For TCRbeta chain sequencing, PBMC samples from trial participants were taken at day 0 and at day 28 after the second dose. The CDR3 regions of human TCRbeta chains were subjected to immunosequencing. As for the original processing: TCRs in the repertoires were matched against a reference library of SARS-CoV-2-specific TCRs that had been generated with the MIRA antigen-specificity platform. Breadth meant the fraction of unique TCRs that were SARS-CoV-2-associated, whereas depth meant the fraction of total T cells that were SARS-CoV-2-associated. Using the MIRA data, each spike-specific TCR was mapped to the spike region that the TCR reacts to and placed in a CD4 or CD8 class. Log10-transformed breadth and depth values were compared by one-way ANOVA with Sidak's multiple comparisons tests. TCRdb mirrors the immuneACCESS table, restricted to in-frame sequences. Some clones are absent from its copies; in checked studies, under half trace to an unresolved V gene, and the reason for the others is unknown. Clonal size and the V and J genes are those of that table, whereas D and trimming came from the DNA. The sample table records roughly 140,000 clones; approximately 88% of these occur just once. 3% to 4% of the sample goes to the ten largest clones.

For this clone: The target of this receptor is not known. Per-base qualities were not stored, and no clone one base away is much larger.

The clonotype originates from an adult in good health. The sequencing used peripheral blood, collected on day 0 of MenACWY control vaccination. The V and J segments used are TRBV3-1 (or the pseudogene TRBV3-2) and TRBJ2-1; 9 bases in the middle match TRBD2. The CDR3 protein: CASSPAGGSYNEQFF. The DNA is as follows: TGTGCCAGCAGTCCAGCGGGGGGCTCCTACAATGAGCAGTTCTTC.